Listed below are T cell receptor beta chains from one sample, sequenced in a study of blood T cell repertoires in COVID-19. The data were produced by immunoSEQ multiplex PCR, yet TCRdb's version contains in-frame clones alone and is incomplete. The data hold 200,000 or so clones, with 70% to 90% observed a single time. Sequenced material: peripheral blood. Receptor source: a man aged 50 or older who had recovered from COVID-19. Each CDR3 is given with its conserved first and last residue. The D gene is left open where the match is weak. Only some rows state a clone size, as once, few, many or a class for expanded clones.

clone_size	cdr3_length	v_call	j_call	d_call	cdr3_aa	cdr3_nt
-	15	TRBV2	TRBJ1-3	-	CASSETGYSGNTIYF	TGTGCCAGCAGTGAAACAGGGTACTCTGGAAACACCATATATTTT
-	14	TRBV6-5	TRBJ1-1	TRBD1	CASSSYRGRTEAFF	TGTGCCAGCAGTTCTTACAGGGGGAGGACTGAAGCTTTCTTT
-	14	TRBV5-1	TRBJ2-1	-	CASSLTGTNNEQFF	TGCGCCAGCAGCTTAACCGGGACAAACAATGAGCAGTTCTTC
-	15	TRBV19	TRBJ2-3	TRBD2	CASARLAGGTDTQYF	TGTGCCAGTGCCAGACTAGCGGGGGGCACAGATACGCAGTATTTT
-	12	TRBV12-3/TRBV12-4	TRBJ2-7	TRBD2	CASSLGGDEQYF	TGTGCCAGCAGCCTGGGGGGGGACGAGCAGTACTTC
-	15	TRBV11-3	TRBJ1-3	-	CASSLGGTSGNTIYF	TGTGCCAGCAGCTTAGGGGGGACATCTGGAAACACCATATATTTT
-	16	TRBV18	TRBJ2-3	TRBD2	CASSPTPSGSTDTQYF	TGTGCCAGCTCACCAACGCCTAGCGGGAGCACAGATACGCAGTATTTT
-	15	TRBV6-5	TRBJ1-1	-	CASSPHEAVNTEAFF	TGTGCCAGCAGTCCCCACGAGGCTGTTAACACTGAAGCTTTCTTT
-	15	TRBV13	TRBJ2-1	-	CASSPGLSSYNEQFF	TGTGCCAGCAGCCCCGGACTCTCCTCCTACAATGAGCAGTTCTTC
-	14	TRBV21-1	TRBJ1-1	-	CASSKGPRGTEAFF	TGTGCCAGCAGCAAGGGACCTCGGGGGACTGAAGCTTTCTTT
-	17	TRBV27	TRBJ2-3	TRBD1	CASSLTPGTGRTDTQYF	TGTGCCAGCAGTTTAACCCCTGGGACAGGGAGGACAGATACGCAGTATTTT
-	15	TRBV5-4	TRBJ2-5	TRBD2	CASSLGREGLETQYF	TGTGCCAGCAGCTTGGGACGGGAGGGCCTAGAGACCCAGTACTTC
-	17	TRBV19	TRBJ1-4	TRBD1	CASSMPRQGLIHEKLFF	TGTGCCAGTAGTATGCCCCGACAGGGGTTGATTCATGAAAAACTGTTTTTT
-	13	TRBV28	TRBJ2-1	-	CATREGSYNEQFF	TGTGCCACCCGAGAGGGCTCTTACAATGAGCAGTTCTTC
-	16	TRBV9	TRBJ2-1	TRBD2	CASSDGTSHVDNEQFF	TGTGCCAGCAGCGATGGGACTAGCCACGTAGACAATGAGCAGTTCTTC
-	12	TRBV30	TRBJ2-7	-	CAWSQTRVEQYF	TGTGCCTGGAGCCAGACTCGGGTCGAGCAGTACTTC
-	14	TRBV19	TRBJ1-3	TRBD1	CASRDSLSGNTIYF	TGTGCCAGCCGGGACAGCCTCTCTGGAAACACCATATATTTT
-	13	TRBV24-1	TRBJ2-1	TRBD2	CATSGPLAGLQFF	TGTGCCACCAGTGGCCCCCTAGCGGGACTGCAGTTCTTC
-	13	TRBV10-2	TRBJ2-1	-	CASSETGVNEQFF	TGCGCCAGCAGTGAAACGGGAGTGAATGAGCAGTTCTTC
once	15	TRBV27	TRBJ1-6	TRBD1	CASSQTGGVRSPLHF	TGTGCCAGCAGTCAGACAGGGGGGGTAAGGTCACCCCTCCACTTT
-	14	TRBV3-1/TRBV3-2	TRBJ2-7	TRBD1	CASSPWDRWGEQYF	TGTGCCAGCAGCCCTTGGGACAGGTGGGGCGAGCAGTACTTC
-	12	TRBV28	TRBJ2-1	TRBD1	CAIDRGHNEQFF	TGTGCCATCGACAGGGGCCACAATGAGCAGTTCTTC
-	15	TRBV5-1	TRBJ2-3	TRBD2	CASSQIAGGTDTQYF	TGCGCCAGCAGCCAAATAGCGGGAGGCACAGATACGCAGTATTTT
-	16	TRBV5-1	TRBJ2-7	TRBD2	CASSLRTSSLSYEQYF	TGCGCCAGCAGCTTGAGGACTAGCAGTCTCTCCTACGAGCAGTACTTC
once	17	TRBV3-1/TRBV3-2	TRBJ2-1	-	CASSQDRRRTAYNEQFF	TGTGCCAGCAGCCAAGATCGTCGGCGGACAGCCTACAATGAGCAGTTCTTC
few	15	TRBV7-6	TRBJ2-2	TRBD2	CASGLAGVGTGELFF	TGTGCCAGCGGACTAGCGGGAGTGGGCACCGGGGAGCTGTTTTTT
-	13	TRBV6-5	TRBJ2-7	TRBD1	CASAGQGAREQYF	TGTGCCAGCGCAGGACAGGGGGCGCGTGAGCAGTACTTC
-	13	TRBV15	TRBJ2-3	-	CATRQISTDTQYF	TGTGCCACTCGACAGATTAGCACAGATACGCAGTATTTT
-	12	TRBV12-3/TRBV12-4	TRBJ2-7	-	CASSLGVGLRYF	TGTGCCAGCAGCCTTGGAGTTGGGTTGCGGTACTTC
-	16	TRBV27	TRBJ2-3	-	CASSLWAEGSTDTQYF	TGTGCCAGCAGTTTATGGGCGGAGGGAAGCACAGATACGCAGTATTTT
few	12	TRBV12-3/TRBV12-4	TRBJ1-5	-	CASSLRDQPQHF	TGTGCCAGCAGTTTGAGGGATCAGCCCCAGCATTTT
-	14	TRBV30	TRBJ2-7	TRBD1	CAWSAGTGFREQYF	TGTGCCTGGAGTGCCGGGACAGGCTTCCGCGAGCAGTACTTC
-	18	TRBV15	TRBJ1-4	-	CATSRDRHAQGTTEKLFF	TGTGCCACCAGCAGAGATAGGCACGCCCAAGGGACAACAGAAAAACTGTTTTTT
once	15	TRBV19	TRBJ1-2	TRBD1	CASRRSDRASYGYTF	TGTGCCAGTAGACGATCAGACAGGGCCAGCTATGGCTACACCTTC
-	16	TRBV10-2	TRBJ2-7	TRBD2	CASSRIAGGYSYEQYF	TGCGCCAGCAGTCGGATAGCGGGAGGGTACTCCTACGAGCAGTACTTC
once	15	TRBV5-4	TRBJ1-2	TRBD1	CASSYQDRGRSGYTF	TGTGCCAGCAGCTACCAGGACAGGGGCCGCTCCGGCTACACCTTC
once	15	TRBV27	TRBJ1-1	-	CASSLYGVGDTEAFF	TGTGCCAGCAGTTTATACGGGGTCGGGGACACTGAAGCTTTCTTT
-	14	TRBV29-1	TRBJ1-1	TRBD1	CSVEDRQGGTEAFF	TGCAGCGTTGAAGATCGACAGGGAGGAACTGAAGCTTTCTTT
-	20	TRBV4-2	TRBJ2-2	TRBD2	CASSLKTGTSGTANTGELFF	TGTGCCAGCAGCCTTAAGACCGGGACTAGCGGAACCGCGAACACCGGGGAGCTGTTTTTT
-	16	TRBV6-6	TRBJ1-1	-	CASCSPQGPANTEAFF	TGTGCCAGCTGTAGCCCCCAGGGGCCGGCGAACACTGAAGCTTTCTTT
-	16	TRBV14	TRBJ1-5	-	CASSQVLAANNQPQHF	TGTGCCAGCAGCCAAGTCTTAGCGGCGAACAATCAGCCCCAGCATTTT
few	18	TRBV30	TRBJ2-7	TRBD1	CAWSDRDRFRVGSYEQYF	TGTGCCTGGAGTGACCGGGACAGATTTAGGGTCGGGTCCTACGAGCAGTACTTC
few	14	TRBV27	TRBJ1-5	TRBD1	CASSEGQGGRPQHF	TGTGCCAGCAGTGAGGGACAGGGTGGTCGGCCCCAGCATTTT
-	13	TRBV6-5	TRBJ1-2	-	CASAQGRNYGYTF	TGTGCCAGCGCCCAGGGGCGGAACTATGGCTACACCTTC
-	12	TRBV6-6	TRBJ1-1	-	CASSEGFGEAFF	TGTGCCAGCAGCGAGGGTTTTGGTGAAGCTTTCTTT
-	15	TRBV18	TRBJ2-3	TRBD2	CASSPQAGGADTQYF	TGTGCCAGCTCACCACAGGCGGGAGGAGCAGATACGCAGTATTTT
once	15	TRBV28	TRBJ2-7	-	CASSLGQGSTYEQYF	TGTGCCAGCAGTTTAGGGCAGGGGAGTACCTACGAGCAGTACTTC
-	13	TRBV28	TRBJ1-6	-	CASSLPFNSPLHF	TGTGCCAGCAGTTTACCCTTTAATTCACCCCTCCACTTT
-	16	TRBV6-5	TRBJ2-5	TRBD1	CASSYRGDRVGETQYF	TGTGCCAGCAGTTACCGGGGGGACAGGGTAGGGGAGACCCAGTACTTC
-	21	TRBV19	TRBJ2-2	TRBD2	CASGRGGGLAGVFGAPGELFF	TGTGCCAGTGGGAGAGGGGGAGGACTAGCGGGAGTATTCGGAGCTCCCGGGGAGCTGTTTTTT
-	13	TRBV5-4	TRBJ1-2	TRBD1	CASSPGGGNGYTF	TGTGCCAGCAGCCCAGGGGGCGGCAATGGCTACACCTTC
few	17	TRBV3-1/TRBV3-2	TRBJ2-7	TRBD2	CASSRGRRASGAYEQYF	TGTGCCAGCAGTAGAGGGCGGCGGGCTAGCGGCGCCTACGAGCAGTACTTC
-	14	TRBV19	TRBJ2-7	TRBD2	CASTFLREGNEQYF	TGTGCCAGTACCTTTCTCAGGGAGGGGAACGAGCAGTACTTC
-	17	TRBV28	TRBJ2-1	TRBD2	CASSPPLPTSGRGEQFF	TGTGCCAGCAGCCCCCCCCTGCCGACTAGCGGGAGAGGAGAGCAGTTCTTC
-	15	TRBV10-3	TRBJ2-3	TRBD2	CAIRSREGRTDTQYF	TGTGCCATCAGGTCGCGGGAGGGCCGGACAGATACGCAGTATTTT
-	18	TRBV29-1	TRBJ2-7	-	CSVQDRLQGSKLAYEQYF	TGCAGCGTTCAAGACCGTCTCCAGGGAAGTAAGCTTGCTTACGAGCAGTACTTC
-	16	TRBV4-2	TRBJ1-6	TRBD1	CASSKQRDSHNSPLHF	TGTGCCAGCAGCAAACAAAGGGACAGCCATAATTCACCCCTCCACTTT
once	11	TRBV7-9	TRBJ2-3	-	CASSGGNTQYF	TGTGCCAGCAGTGGGGGGAATACGCAGTATTTT
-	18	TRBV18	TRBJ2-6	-	CASSPRAGLTAGANVLTF	TGTGCCAGCTCACCACGGGCAGGGCTGACTGCTGGGGCCAACGTCCTGACTTTC
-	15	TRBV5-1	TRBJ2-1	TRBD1	CASSPGQGAYNEQFF	TGCGCCAGCAGCCCCGGACAGGGAGCCTACAATGAGCAGTTCTTC